These 8 T cell receptor beta chains share one sample of origin, sequenced in a study of neurological immune-mediated disorders. TCRdb reanalysed the 5' RACE reads using MiXCR and keeps one entry per CDR3 protein. Of 28,000 or so distinct CDR3 sequences in the sample, roughly 21% were seen once. The sample consisted of PBMCs. Receptor source: a woman aged 55 to 70 in good health.

This clonotype was observed many times. The J gene is TRBJ1-6, the V gene TRBV28; weak D call: TRBD1 (5 bases). The CDR3 runs 15 residues. Germline CDR1 is MDHEN and CDR2 is SYDVKM. V was trimmed by 4 bases and J by 3 bases, leaving 10 bases between them. In nucleotides, the CDR3 is TGTGCCAGCAGTTCGGGGGGGGGCTATAATTCACCCCTCCACTTT. Translation gives CASSSGGGYNSPLHF.

This clonotype occurred many times. The gene calls are TRBV27 and TRBJ2-7; D possibly matches TRBD1 or TRBD2 (5 bases each). Trimming cost V 3 bases and J 2 bases, with 17 bases left between them. The germline V gene encodes CDR1 MNHEY and CDR2 SMNVEV (reference sequence). The CDR3 is made up of 16 amino acids. The DNA of the CDR3 is TGTGCCAGCAGTTTGACAGCGGACCTATCCACCTACGAGCAGTACTTC. It codes for CASSLTADLSTYEQYF.

In its sample, this clonotype was seen many times. This chain links TRBV14 with TRBJ2-7, with D perhaps matching TRBD1 (6 bases). This CDR3 is 13 amino acids long. Germline V gene data show CDR1 as SGHDN and CDR2 as FVKESK. V lost 6 bases and J lost 3, with 12 bases in between. The CDR3 reads CASSWTVNYEQYF. The DNA of the CDR3 is TGTGCCAGCAGTTGGACAGTCAACTACGAGCAGTACTTC.

This clonotype has at least ten counts. DNA for the CDR3: TGCAGTGCTAGAGATCCCAGGCGGTACACTGAAGCTTTCTTT. It translates to CSARDPRRYTEAFF. This chain connects TRBV20-1 to TRBJ1-1, with D uncertain. The CDR3 extends over 14 amino acids. Per the germline V gene, CDR1 is DFQATT and CDR2 is SNEGSKA (reference sequence). The V end lost 0 bases, the J end lost 3 bases, and 11 bases lay between the germline ends.

J is TRBJ2-7 and V is TRBV27; 10 bases fit TRBD2. V lost 3 bases and J lost 2; bases outside the gene matches: 1. The germline V gene encodes CDR1 MNHEY and CDR2 SMNVEV (reference sequence). There are 14 residues in the CDR3. DNA for the CDR3: TGTGCCAGCAGTTTGGGGACTAGCGCCTACGAGCAGTACTTC. It encodes CASSLGTSAYEQYF.

This clonotype is labeled medium-sized. This CDR3 reads CASSLAGGSYNEQFF. CDR3 sequence (DNA): TGCGCCAGCAGCCTAGCGGGAGGAAGCTACAATGAGCAGTTCTTC. The chain couples TRBV4-3 to TRBJ2-1; 10 bases are a match to TRBD2. The germline V gene encodes CDR1 LGHNA and CDR2 YSLEER. The CDR3 has 15 amino acids. Trimming cost V 4 bases and J 3 bases; bases outside gene matches: 3.

This clonotype has at least ten counts. The gene calls are TRBV28 and TRBJ2-7; D is unresolved. The CDR3 extends over 16 amino acids. Deletions cut 5 bases from V and 7 bases from J, with 24 bases between. In germline, CDR1 is MDHEN, CDR2 SYDVKM. The CDR3 sequence is CASSPSNGPAPGEQYF. CDR3 DNA sequence: TGTGCCAGCAGTCCCTCTAATGGGCCGGCCCCCGGAGAGCAGTACTTC.

This clonotype has at least ten counts. J is TRBJ1-6 and V is TRBV7-9; no clear D. CDR1 SEHNR and CDR2 FQNEAQ come from the germline V gene (reference sequence). This CDR3 has 13 residues. Trimming took off 5 bases at V and 9 bases at J, with 11 bases between the two ends. CDR3 loop: CASSPDPPSPLHF. As DNA, the CDR3 is TGTGCCAGCAGCCCCGACCCTCCTTCACCCCTCCACTTT.